This T cell receptor (beta chain) stems from a study of T cell changes during pregnancy in multiple sclerosis. This CDR3 has 17 amino acids. V gave up 1 base and J gave up 0 bases, with 13 bases separating them. Germline V CDR1 and CDR2: SGHAT, FQNNGV. Sequencing was performed with immunoSEQ multiplex PCR; in TCRdb, only in-frame clones are kept and a portion is missing. The data show around 57,000 clones, approximately 91% seen once. The chain has TRBV11-2 and TRBJ1-3; D is uncertain. The clonotype originates from a female donor with multiple sclerosis, enrolled in a pregnancy study. The material sequenced was peripheral blood, taken in the second trimester of pregnancy. The CDR3 loop is CASSLGRTWISGNTIYF. CDR3 DNA sequence: TGTGCCAGCAGCTTAGGGAGGACTTGGATCTCTGGAAACACCATATATTTT. Using reference TRBV11-2 and TRBJ1-3 for the parts outside the CDR3, the full variable domain is EAGVAQSPRYKIIEKRQSVAFWCNPISGHATLYWYQQILGQGPKLLIQFQNNGVVDDSQLPKDRFSAERLKGVDSTLKIQPAKLEDSAVYLCASSLGRTWISGNTIYFGEGSWLTVV.